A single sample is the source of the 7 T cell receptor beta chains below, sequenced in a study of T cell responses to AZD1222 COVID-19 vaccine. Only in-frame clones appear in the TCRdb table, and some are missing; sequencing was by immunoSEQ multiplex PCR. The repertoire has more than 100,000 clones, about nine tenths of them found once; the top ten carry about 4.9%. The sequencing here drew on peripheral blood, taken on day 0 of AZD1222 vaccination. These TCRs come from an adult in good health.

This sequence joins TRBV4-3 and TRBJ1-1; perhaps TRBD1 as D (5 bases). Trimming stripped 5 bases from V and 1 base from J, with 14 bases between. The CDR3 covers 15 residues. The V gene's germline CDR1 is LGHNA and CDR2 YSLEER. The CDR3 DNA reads TGCGCCAGCAGCGAAGGGGTTCTTGGGAACACTGAAGCTTTCTTT. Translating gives CASSEGVLGNTEAFF.

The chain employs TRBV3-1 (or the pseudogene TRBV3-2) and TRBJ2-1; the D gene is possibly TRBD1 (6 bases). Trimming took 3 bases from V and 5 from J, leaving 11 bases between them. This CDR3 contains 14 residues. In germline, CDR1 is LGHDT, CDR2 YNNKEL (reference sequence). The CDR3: CASSHGQRDNEQFF. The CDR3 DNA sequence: TGTGCCAGCAGCCATGGACAGCGCGACAATGAGCAGTTCTTC.

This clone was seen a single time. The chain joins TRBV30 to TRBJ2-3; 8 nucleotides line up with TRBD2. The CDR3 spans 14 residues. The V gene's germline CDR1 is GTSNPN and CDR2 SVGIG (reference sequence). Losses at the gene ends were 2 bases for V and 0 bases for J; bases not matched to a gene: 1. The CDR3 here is CAWSSSGSTDTQYF. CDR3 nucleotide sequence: TGTGCCTGGAGTTCTAGCGGGAGCACAGATACGCAGTATTTT.

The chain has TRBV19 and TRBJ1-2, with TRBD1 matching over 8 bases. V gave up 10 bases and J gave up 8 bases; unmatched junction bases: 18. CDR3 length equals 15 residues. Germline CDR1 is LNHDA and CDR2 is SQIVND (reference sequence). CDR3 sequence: CATQRGSGGLAGYTF. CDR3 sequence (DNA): TGTGCCACCCAAAGAGGGTCAGGGGGCCTGGCGGGCTACACCTTC.

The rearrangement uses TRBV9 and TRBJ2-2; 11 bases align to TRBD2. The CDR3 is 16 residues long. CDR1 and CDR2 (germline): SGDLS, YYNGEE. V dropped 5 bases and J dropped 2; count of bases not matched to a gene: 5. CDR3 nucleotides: TGTGCCAGCAGACTAGCGGGGGACCTAAACACCGGGGAGCTGTTTTTT. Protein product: CASRLAGDLNTGELFF.

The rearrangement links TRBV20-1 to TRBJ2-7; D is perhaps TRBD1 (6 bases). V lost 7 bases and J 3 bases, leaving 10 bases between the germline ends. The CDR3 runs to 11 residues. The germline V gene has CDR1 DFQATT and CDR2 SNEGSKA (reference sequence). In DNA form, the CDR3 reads TGCAGTGTCTCACAGGGCTACGAGCAGTACTTC. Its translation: CSVSQGYEQYF.

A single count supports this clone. CDR3 nucleotides: TGTGCCAGCAGCCAACAGGAGGAGGAAAAACTGTTTTTT. It yields the protein CASSQQEEEKLFF. V usage is TRBV7-6 and J usage is TRBJ1-4; tentative D call: TRBD1 (5 bases). The V end lost 5 bases, the J end lost 8 bases, and 12 bases lay between the germline ends. The CDR3 loop spans 13 amino acids. Germline V gene sequence: CDR1 SGHVS, CDR2 FNYEAQ.